This T cell receptor beta chain was sequenced in a study of CD8+CD57+ T cells in acquired aplastic anemia. Overall study: CD4+ and CD8+ cells, once sorted, gave DNA averaging 3.2 ug.

Profiles of TCR beta VDJ and CDR3 were generated from a genomic DNA template. TCRdb fed the reads into MiXCR, producing one record per CDR3 protein. Here the sample spans about 270,000 distinct CDR3 sequences, about 56% being singletons. The study's findings and limits: The study identified roughly 31 CD8+ CDR3 sequences shared by patients and controls. Patients did not significantly differ from controls in CD8+ Simpson's diversity.

This clonotype was observed many times. Its target is unknown. The sample was sorted CD4+, CD8+, or CD8+CD57+ T cells (not recorded which) from PBMCs. The sequence was collected from a human donor with severe aplastic anemia or a healthy control (not recorded which).

The CDR3 spells CASSLEISSTDTQYF. The CDR3, as DNA: TGCGCCAGCAGCTTGGAAATTTCTAGCACAGATACGCAGTATTTT. This rearrangement joins TRBV5-1 to TRBJ2-3, with D hard to call. Germline lookup yields CDR1 SGHRS and CDR2 YFSETQ. CDR3 length: 15 amino acids. V lost 0 bases and J lost 0, with 8 bases in between.